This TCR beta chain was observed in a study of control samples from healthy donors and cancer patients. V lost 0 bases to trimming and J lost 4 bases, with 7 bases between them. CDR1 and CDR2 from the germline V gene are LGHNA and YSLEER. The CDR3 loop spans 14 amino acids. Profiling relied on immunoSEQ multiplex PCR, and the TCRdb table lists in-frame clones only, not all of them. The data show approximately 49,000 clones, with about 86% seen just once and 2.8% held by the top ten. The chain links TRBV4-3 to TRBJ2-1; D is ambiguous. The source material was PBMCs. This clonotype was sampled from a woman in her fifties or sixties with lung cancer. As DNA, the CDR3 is TGCGCCAGCAGCCAAGATCTATCATACAATGAGCAGTTCTTC. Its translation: CASSQDLSYNEQFF.